This TCR beta chain was recovered during a study of cytomegalovirus exposure and HLA in healthy donors. About the study: Later, an analysis reported that the approximately 120 validation repertoires had used the same platform as the approximately 720 first-cohort repertoires.

Comments on this clone: The antigen is not known.

Study-level points and caveats: Diagnosis of cytomegalovirus status made by the classifier reportedly showed high specificity and sensitivity. Rarity characterized most TCR sequences, yet some public TCRs appeared in many donors. A list of approximately 160 TCR beta chains associated with cytomegalovirus was given.

Germline trimming cut 4 bases from V and 5 bases from J; bases unmatched to any gene: 5. The CDR3 sequence is 13 residues long. In germline, CDR1 is SGHKS, CDR2 YYEKEE (reference sequence). TCRdb keeps only in-frame clones here, not all; method: immunoSEQ multiplex PCR. The sample contains 110,000 or so clones, 86% of which appear only once. The chain combines TRBV5-5 with TRBJ2-7; 8 bases match TRBD1. The source material was PBMCs. This TCR was sampled from a man in his late teens or twenties in good health and CMV-seronegative. The CDR3 loop is CASSRPGGNEQYF. CDR3 DNA sequence: TGTGCCAGCAGCCGCCCAGGGGGCAACGAGCAGTACTTC. The full variable domain, in which reference TRBV5-5 and TRBJ2-7 provide the parts outside the CDR3, is DAGVTQSPTHLIKTRGQQVTLRCSPISGHKSVSWYQQVLGQGPQFIFQYYEKEERGRGNFPDRFSARQFPNYSSELNVNALLLGDSALYLCASSRPGGNEQYFGPGTRLTVT.